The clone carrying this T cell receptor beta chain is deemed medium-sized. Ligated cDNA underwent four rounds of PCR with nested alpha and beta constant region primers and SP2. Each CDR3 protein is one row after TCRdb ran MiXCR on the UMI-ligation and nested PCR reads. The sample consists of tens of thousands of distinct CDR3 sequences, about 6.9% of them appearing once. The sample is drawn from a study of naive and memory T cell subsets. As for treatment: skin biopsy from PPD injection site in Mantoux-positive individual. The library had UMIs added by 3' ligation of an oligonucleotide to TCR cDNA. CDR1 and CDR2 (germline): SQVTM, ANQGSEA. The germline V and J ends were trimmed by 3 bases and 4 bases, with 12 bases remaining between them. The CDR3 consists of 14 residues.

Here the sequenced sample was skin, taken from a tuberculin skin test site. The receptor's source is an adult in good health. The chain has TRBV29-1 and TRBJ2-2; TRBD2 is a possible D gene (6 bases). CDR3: CSVDVGEATGELFF. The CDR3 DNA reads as TGCAGCGTTGATGTAGGGGAGGCCACCGGGGAGCTGTTTTTT.